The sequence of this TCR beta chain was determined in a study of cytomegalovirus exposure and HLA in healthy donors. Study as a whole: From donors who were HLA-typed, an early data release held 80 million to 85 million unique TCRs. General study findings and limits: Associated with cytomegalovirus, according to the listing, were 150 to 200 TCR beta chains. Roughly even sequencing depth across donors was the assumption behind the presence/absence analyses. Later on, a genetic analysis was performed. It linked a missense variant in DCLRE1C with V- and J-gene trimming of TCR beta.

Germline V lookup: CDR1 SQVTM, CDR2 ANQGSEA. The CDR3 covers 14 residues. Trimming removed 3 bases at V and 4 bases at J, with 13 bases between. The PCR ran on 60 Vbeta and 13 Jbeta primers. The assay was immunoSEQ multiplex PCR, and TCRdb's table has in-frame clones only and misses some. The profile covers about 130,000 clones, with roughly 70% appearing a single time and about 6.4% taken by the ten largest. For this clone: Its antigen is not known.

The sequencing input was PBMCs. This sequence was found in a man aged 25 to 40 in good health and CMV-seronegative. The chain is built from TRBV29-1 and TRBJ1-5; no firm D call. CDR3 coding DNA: TGCAGCGTTGAGGAAATTTCACAGAATCAGCCCCAGCATTTT. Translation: CSVEEISQNQPQHF.